Here is one T cell receptor beta chain with its context. Its antigen remains undetermined. The cohort consisted of 650 to 850 healthy bone marrow donors. Cohort members were all nominally healthy when sampled, although unrecorded immune exposures were likely present. The donor tested CMV seropositive and was one of the 289 seropositive cohort members. Each donor provided a peripheral blood sample, and peripheral blood mononuclear cells were used for TCR beta sequencing. The Qiagen DNeasy Blood Extraction Kit was used to extract genomic DNA from the blood cell samples. This record comes from a study of cytomegalovirus exposure and HLA in healthy donors (dated by TCRdb to about 2017). Regarding the study in general: An earlier analysis of 587 of the donors reported approximately 260 Gb of sequence data and 117 million unique TCR beta sequences obtained from approximately 180 million T cells. The study profiled the T cell repertoires of fewer than 850 subjects by immunosequencing and related them to cytomegalovirus serostatus. In a later analysis, previously published TCR beta repertoires from 666 donors were re-analyzed and high-resolution HLA genotyping was added so that TCR occurrence patterns could be studied. The study combined high-throughput TCR immunosequencing, statistical association of individual TCRs with disease status, and machine learning to predict cytomegalovirus infection status. HLA typing included class I and class II loci at four-digit resolution. In addition to the first cohort of 650 to 750 subjects, a separate validation cohort of 130 or so different subjects was used. About 300 gigabases of sequencing data and 78 million or so unique TCR sequences were included in an early release covering around 600 HLA-typed donors. An earlier analysis of approximately 500 of the donors applied high-throughput TCR beta sequencing to assess whether each TCR beta V gene segment acted as functional or pseudogenic. All discovery cohort repertoires had been generated using a single sequencing platform. About five DR-DQ haplotypes were treated as single units for association and clustering because of strong linkage in the cohort. Donor age, sex, ethnicity and CMV serostatus were compiled together with the repertoire data. Among under 450 genotyped donors of the cohort, an average of around 240,000 unique TCR beta nucleotide sequences were sequenced per donor, around 20% of them non-productive. The later analysis used no new phenotypic data to find candidate immune exposures, relying instead on TCR beta sequences and their occurrence across donors. The number of typed donors differed by locus: 629-630 for A, B, C, DRB1 and DQB1; some 500 for DQA1; approximately 610 for DPA1; and roughly 490 for DPB1. Among the approximately 400 genotyped donors, 81% belonged to the genetic ancestry cluster associated with self-reported Caucasian donors. In a later genetic analysis, genome-wide SNP genotypes for about 60% of the 666 donors were used, and that subset was treated as a discovery cohort. The aim of the study was to test whether cataloging public T cell receptors could identify signatures of past pathogen exposure.

Preparation of the library involved the immunoSEQ multiplex PCR assay. For the multiplex PCR, a mixture combining 60 forward primers for TCR Vbeta segments and 13 reverse primers for TCR Jbeta segments was used. The CDR3 region of rearranged TCR beta genes was amplified from genomic DNA with a multiplex PCR assay. Amplified TCR beta libraries were sequenced as 87-base-pair reads on the Illumina HiSeq System. The authors' pipeline ran thus. In a later analysis, 80 million or so unique TCR beta chains were counted across the roughly 610 repertoires, and roughly 11 million of these chains were shared by at least two donors. A nearest-neighbor algorithm error-corrected the raw reads and collapsed the reads into unique sequences, merging closely related sequences to remove PCR and sequencing errors. CDR3 sequences were aligned to IMGT reference sequences to assign V, D and J gene segments. For a sequence to be retained, a match of at least six nucleotides to both a V gene segment and a J gene segment was required. A rearrangement was called productive if the CDR3 had no stop codons and remained in frame with V and J, and every other rearrangement was called non-productive. CDR3 was defined according to IMGT convention as the region running from the second conserved V-encoded cysteine to the conserved J-encoded phenylalanine. Sequences without an unambiguous match to a single V gene segment were excluded from the earlier analysis of approximately 600 of the donors. In an earlier analysis of roughly 600 of the donors, a V segment was called functional when productive rearrangements were above 56.7%, and segregating when the standard deviation between donors exceeded 5%. A statistical classification framework was built to diagnose cytomegalovirus status from the catalog of TCR beta chain sequences. A later analysis assigned V and J genes by comparing TCR nucleotide sequences with IMGT/GENE-DB human TR gene sequences. A later analysis assigned CDR3 sequences and most-parsimonious VDJ recombination scenarios with the TCRdist pipeline. A later analysis defined each TCR beta chain by its CDR3 amino acid sequence plus V-gene family, and excluded reads lacking a unique V-gene family. To address suspected cross-contamination and a sequencing artifact, a later analysis removed roughly 640 highly shared, low-generation-probability nucleotide sequences. A later analysis calculated a clonal expansion index for each public chain from normalized within-repertoire ranks of inferred template counts. A later analysis computed generation probabilities with a VDJ recombination model fitted to out-of-frame rearrangements, and checked the results against IGoR. In a later analysis, TCR-TCR, TCR-HLA and TCR-CMV co-occurrence was scored with hypergeometric tests, and a repertoire-size bias correction was applied to TCR pairs. False discovery rates were estimated in a later analysis by permuting HLA or CMV assignments 20 times. In a later analysis, co-occurring TCRs were grouped using DBSCAN, and TCRdist sequence similarity was added for clustering within HLA-allele-positive subsets. For co-occurrence clustering, repertoires with fewer than 30,000 or more than 120,000 public chains were excluded, along with about five repertoires with anomalous nucleotide sharing. The table comes from immuneACCESS by way of TCRdb, which keeps in-frame sequences with V and J called. Part of the clones is missing from these tables; in studies checked, under half for an unresolved V gene and the rest for unknown reasons. The V and J calls and clone size are taken from that table; D and trimming were inferred from the DNA. The table kept for this sample lists 55,000 to 70,000 clones. The top ten hold 2% to 2.5% of the sample.

General study outcomes and caveats: A later genetic analysis reported fewer N-insertions in productive TCRs among donors in an Asian-associated ancestry cluster than the roughly 700-donor mean. Most CMV-associated TCR beta chains appeared to be HLA-restricted in a later analysis, and the HLA associations seemed to be driven largely by CMV exposure. The sequencing pipeline was judged likely to have produced a cluster of highly shared sequence variants as a technical artifact. A later analysis reported that several top co-occurrence clusters appeared linked to parvovirus B19, influenza, CMV and Epstein-Barr virus. Some IMGT-functional V segments, including TRBV6-2 and TRBV6-3, could not be distinguished by the 87-base-pair reads and were therefore excluded. The earlier analysis of fewer than 750 of the donors excluded some 15 rarely observed V segments, including chromosome 9 orphons, because counts were too low. For the cohort, immune exposure information was limited to CMV serostatus. Because HLA typing was missing for some donors at each locus, association tests included only the typed subset. Most TCR sequences were observed very rarely across donors, whereas some public TCRs were present in many individuals. Compared with equally common non-associated chains, HLA-associated TCR beta chains in a later analysis were more clonally expanded and had lower generation probabilities. Specific HLA alleles were associated with 15,000 to 20,000 TCR beta sequences at a false discovery rate of 0.05 in a later analysis. Three of the identified cytomegalovirus-associated TCR beta chains were confirmed in vitro to be specific for cytomegalovirus antigens. When HLA alleles, especially DR and DQ, strongly co-occurred, TCR associations were difficult to assign to individual alleles. Correlated functional status among segregating V segments might reflect linkage disequilibrium, but an unknown experimental factor could not be ruled out. An earlier analysis of around 540 of the donors showed that most TCR beta V segments appeared in productive rearrangements either about 87% or about 30% of the time, which broadly matched IMGT annotations. Sequencing depth was assumed to be roughly uniform across donors in the presence/absence analyses, though that assumption may not hold. A later genetic analysis associated a missense DCLRE1C variant with V-gene and J-gene trimming of TCR beta chains, and an independent cohort replicated the association. The classifier was reported to diagnose cytomegalovirus status with high specificity and sensitivity in both the original and validation cohorts. In a later analysis, TCR association rates were found to vary across HLA loci, with the most associated TCRs seen for DRB1 alleles and the fewest for HLA-C alleles. The study gave a list of about 170 TCR beta chains associated with cytomegalovirus. A further reported finding was that TCR beta sequences accurately predicted the HLA-A and HLA-B alleles for most subjects in the first cohort. This cohort had only TCR beta chains sequenced, and the lack of alpha or paired-chain data limited which features could be detected. According to the authors, the approach could potentially be generalized to other disease states and immunological phenotypes.

V and J are truncated by 4 bases and 0 bases respectively, leaving an intervening sequence of 13 bases. CDR1 MNHEY and CDR2 SVGAGI are derived from the germline V gene. The CDR3 spans 15 residues, from the cysteine through the phenylalanine. The DNA shown is the 45-base CDR3, in frame from base 1. Sequencing was carried out using PBMCs. This receptor was identified in a female donor in good health and CMV-seropositive. Recombination connected TRBV6-5 to TRBJ2-7, and perhaps TRBD1 as D gene, on 6 matching bases. This receptor carries the CDR3 CASSFRQAPSYEQYF. The DNA sequence follows: TGTGCCAGCAGTTTCCGACAGGCACCCTCCTACGAGCAGTACTTC.